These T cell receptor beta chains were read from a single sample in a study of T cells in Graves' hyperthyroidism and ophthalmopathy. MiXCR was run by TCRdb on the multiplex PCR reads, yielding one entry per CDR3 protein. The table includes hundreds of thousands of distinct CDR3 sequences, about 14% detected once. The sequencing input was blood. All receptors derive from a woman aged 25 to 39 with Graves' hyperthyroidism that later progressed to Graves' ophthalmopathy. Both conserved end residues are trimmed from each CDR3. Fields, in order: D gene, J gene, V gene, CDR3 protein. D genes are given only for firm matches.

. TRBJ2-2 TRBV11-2 ASSPPRIDANTGELF
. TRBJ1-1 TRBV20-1 SAPSHPGAF
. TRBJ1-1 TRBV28 ASSSLMSGSDTEAF
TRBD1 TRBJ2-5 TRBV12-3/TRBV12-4 ASSFREPLGQGAKGTQY
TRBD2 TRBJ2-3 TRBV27 ASSRSGRNPDTQY
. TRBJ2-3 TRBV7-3 ASSPREGGMDPSTDTQY
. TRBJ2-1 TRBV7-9 ASSSESSSYNEQF
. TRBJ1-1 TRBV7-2 ASRLRGDSEAF
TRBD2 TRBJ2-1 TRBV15 ATSNIAGDYNEQF
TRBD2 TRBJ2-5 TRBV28 ASSSVKRELGETQY
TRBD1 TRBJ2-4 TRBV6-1 ASRGQGDIQY
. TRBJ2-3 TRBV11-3 ASSSAVYTDTQY
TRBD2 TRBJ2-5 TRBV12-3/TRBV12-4 ASSSREAYQETQY
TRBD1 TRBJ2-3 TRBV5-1 ASSLVLQGASIDTQY
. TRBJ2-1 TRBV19 ASNSGLSPQF
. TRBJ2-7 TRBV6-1 AVTTGTEQY
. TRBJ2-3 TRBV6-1 ASTIPGLPDTDTQY
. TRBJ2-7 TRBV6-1 ASSEVATLPYEQY
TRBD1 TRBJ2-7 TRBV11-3 ASSPRQGDEQY
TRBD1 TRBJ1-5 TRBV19 AIGQGGNQPQH
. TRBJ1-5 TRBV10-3 AISAERQPQH
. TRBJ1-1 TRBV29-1 SVEEQGNTEAF
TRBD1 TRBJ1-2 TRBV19 ASTRIAGGDRNYGYT
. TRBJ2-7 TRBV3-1 ASSQAWENPYEQY
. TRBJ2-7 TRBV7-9 ASSAGTEAYEQY